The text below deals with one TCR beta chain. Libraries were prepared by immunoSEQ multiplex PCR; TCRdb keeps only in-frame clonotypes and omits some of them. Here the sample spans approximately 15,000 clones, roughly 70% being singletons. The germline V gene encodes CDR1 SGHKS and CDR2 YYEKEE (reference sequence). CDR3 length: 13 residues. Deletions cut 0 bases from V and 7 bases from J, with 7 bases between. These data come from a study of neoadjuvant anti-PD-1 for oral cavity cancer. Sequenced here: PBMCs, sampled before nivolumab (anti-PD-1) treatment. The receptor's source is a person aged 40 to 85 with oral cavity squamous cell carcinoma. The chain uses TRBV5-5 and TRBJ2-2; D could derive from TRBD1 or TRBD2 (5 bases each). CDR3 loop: CASSLGGVGELFF. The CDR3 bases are TGTGCCAGCAGCTTGGGAGGGGTCGGGGAGCTGTTTTTT.